This passage covers 20 T cell receptor beta chains from one sample sequenced in a study of read filtering for tumor transcriptome and immune sequencing. From approximately 400 ng of RNA, a library with molecular barcoded alpha/delta and beta/gamma adaptors was made. TCRdb re-derived calls from the reads in MiXCR, one entry per CDR3 protein. The sample shows about 93,000 distinct CDR3 sequences, under 25% of them seen only once. Sequencing was performed on a population of CD138-negative cells sorted from bone marrow. These receptors were obtained from a donor at least 40 years old with multiple myeloma.

This clonotype was recorded at least ten times. The chain joins TRBV2 to TRBJ1-5; no reliable D call. Looked up from germline, CDR1 is SNHLY and CDR2 is FYNNEI. Trimming stripped 6 bases from V and 0 bases from J, with 6 bases between. CDR3 length: 13 amino acids. The CDR3 is CASSENSNQPQHF. As DNA, the CDR3 is TGTGCCAGCAGCGAGAATAGCAATCAGCCCCAGCATTTT.

This clonotype was observed many times. This chain connects TRBV13 to TRBJ2-1; D is unresolved. The CDR3 length is 11 residues. The germline V gene encodes CDR1 PRHDT and CDR2 FYEKMQ (reference sequence). Trimming removed 5 bases at V and 8 bases at J, with 7 bases between. CDR3 DNA sequence: TGTGCCAGCAGCCGCGATGATGAGCAGTTCTTC. Translation: CASSRDDEQFF. Full variable domain (remainder filled in from reference TRBV13 and TRBJ2-1): AAGVIQSPRHLIKEKRETATLKCYPIPRHDTVYWYQQGPGQDPQFLISFYEKMQSDKGSIPDRFSAQQFSDYHSELNMSSLELGDSALYFCASSRDDEQFFGPGTRLTVL.

This clonotype turned up a few times. V usage is TRBV27 and J usage is TRBJ2-3; D is unclear. The germline V and J ends were trimmed by 6 bases and 4 bases, with 17 bases remaining between them. Germline V CDR1 and CDR2: MNHEY, SMNVEV (reference sequence). The CDR3 length is 15 residues. The CDR3 region is CASRRLITTSDTQYF. The DNA for the CDR3 is TGTGCCAGCAGGAGACTCATAACGACTTCAGATACGCAGTATTTT.

The chain combines TRBV20-1 with TRBJ1-5; D ambiguous. The CDR3 totals 12 residues. Germline CDR1 is DFQATT and CDR2 is SNEGSKA (reference sequence). Trimming pared 5 bases from V and 11 bases from J, leaving 16 bases between. The CDR3 region is CSASYYPMAQHF. As DNA, the CDR3 is TGCAGTGCTTCATATTACCCAATGGCCCAGCATTTT.

This clonotype was observed at least ten times. The chain combines TRBV2 with TRBJ2-7, with 13 bases that match TRBD2. The junction had 8 bases not matched to a gene; V was cut back by 6 bases and J by 6 bases. The CDR3 runs to 15 residues. Germline V gene data show CDR1 as SNHLY and CDR2 as FYNNEI. The CDR3 DNA follows: TGTGCCAGCAGCGGGAGGACTAGCGGGGGTGGCGAGCAGTACTTC. It is translated as CASSGRTSGGGEQYF.

This clonotype was recorded at least ten times. V and J are TRBV6-5 and TRBJ2-2, with D possibly matching TRBD1 (6 bases). The CDR3 totals 15 residues. The germline CDR1 and CDR2 sequences are MNHEY and SVGAGI. Trimming took off 0 bases at V and 1 base at J, with 6 bases between the two ends. The CDR3 sequence is CASSYSTGNTGELFF. The CDR3 DNA reads as TGTGCCAGCAGTTACTCGACAGGGAACACCGGGGAGCTGTTTTTT.

This clonotype was observed many times. The V gene is TRBV20-1, the J gene TRBJ1-4, with a weak D call TRBD1 (5 bases). The CDR3 runs to 13 residues. Trimming stripped 3 bases from V and 8 bases from J, with 13 bases between. CDR1 DFQATT and CDR2 SNEGSKA come from the germline V gene (reference sequence). The CDR3 DNA reads as TGCAGTGCTAGTGGGCAGGGCGACGAAAAACTGTTTTTT. Translating it yields CSASGQGDEKLFF.

This clonotype showed up many times. Mismatch with germline at one junction end may stem from a read error. The chain is built from TRBV9 and TRBJ2-1; 8 nucleotides match TRBD1. Germline CDR1 is SGDLS and CDR2 is YYNGEE. The length of the CDR3 is 14 residues. For the CDR3, the DNA is TGTGCCAGCGGCGTAGTGGACAGGGTCAATGAGCAGTTCTTC. It translates to CASGVVDRVNEQFF.

On this clonotype: A much larger clone lies a single base off, so this may be a read error. The J gene is TRBJ1-4, the V gene TRBV19; D possibly corresponds to TRBD1 (5 bases). Per the germline V gene, CDR1 is LNHDA and CDR2 is SQIVND (reference sequence). The CDR3 spans 15 residues. CDR3 residues: CASMDLGTPNEKLLF. CDR3 nucleotides: TGTGCCAGTATGGACCTCGGGACTCCTAATGAAAAACTGCTTTTT.

This clonotype occurred many times. The J gene is TRBJ1-1, the V gene TRBV6-6; 8 bases match TRBD1. Germline CDR1 and CDR2: MNHNY and SVGAGI (reference sequence). The V and J ends lost 6 bases and 6 bases, in that order; junction bases with no gene match: 15. The CDR3 is 16 residues long. This CDR3 is CASSPPLYRGKAEAFF. For the CDR3, the DNA is TGTGCCAGCAGCCCTCCCCTTTACAGGGGGAAGGCTGAAGCTTTCTTT.

This clonotype was counted ten times or more. The chain is built from TRBV28 and TRBJ1-6, with D perhaps matching TRBD1 (5 bases). Germline V gene sequence: CDR1 MDHEN, CDR2 SYDVKM. Trimming cost V 2 bases and J 3 bases, with 20 bases left between them. The CDR3 consists of 19 residues. The CDR3 spells CASSLPRSDGDFYNSPLHF. The CDR3 coding sequence is TGTGCCAGCAGTTTACCGCGTTCTGACGGGGACTTCTATAATTCACCCCTCCACTTT.

This clonotype turned up a few times. The chain links TRBV6-7 to TRBJ1-5; 9 bases are shared with TRBD1. TRBV6-7 is labeled an ORF, and its function is uncertain. This CDR3 has 18 amino acids. V dropped 0 bases and J dropped 4; count of bases not matched to a gene: 10. Here the CDR3 DNA reads TGTGCCAGCAGTTACTCCCGTCCAGGAGGGACAGGGAATCAGCCCCAGCATTTT. Translated, it gives CASSYSRPGGTGNQPQHF.

Ten or more counts support this clonotype. The chain links TRBV7-2 to TRBJ2-2; no reliable D call. This CDR3 is 14 amino acids long. V shed 9 bases and J shed 0 bases, with 11 bases lying between them. Germline lookup yields CDR1 SGHTA and CDR2 FQGNSA. For the CDR3, the DNA is TGTGCCAGTACGCCCCACGCGAACACCGGGGAGCTGTTTTTT. It is translated as CASTPHANTGELFF.

The table lists this clonotype with many counts. This sequence joins TRBV6-1 and TRBJ2-1; 8 bases line up with TRBD1. Trimming took 2 bases from V and 9 from J; bases not matched to a gene: 3. This CDR3 is built from 13 residues. From germline, CDR1 is MNHNS and CDR2 SASEGT. CDR3 bases: TGTGCCAGCAGTGAACAGGGGGCCGGTGAGCAGTTCTTC. This gives the protein CASSEQGAGEQFF.

This clonotype was observed many times. This sequence joins TRBV6-4 and TRBJ1-1; maybe TRBD1 (6 bases). V lost 6 bases and J lost 2, with 10 bases in between. The CDR3 spans 13 residues. CDR1 and CDR2 from the germline V gene are MRHNA and SNTAGT. CDR3 DNA: TGTGCCAGCAGACAGGGACTAAACACTGAAGCTTTCTTT. This encodes CASRQGLNTEAFF.

Turning to this clonotype: A much larger clone differs from this one at a single base, so this may be a read error. The rearrangement joins TRBV7-8 to TRBJ1-3, with 10 positions matching TRBD1. Germline V gene sequence: CDR1 SGHVS, CDR2 FQNEAQ. The CDR3 is 15 amino acids. The CDR3 loop is CAGRWDRGSGNTIYF. CDR3 nucleotide sequence: TGTGCCGGCAGATGGGACAGGGGATCGGGAAACACCATATATTTT.

This clonotype was counted only a few times. A much bigger clone sits one base away, suggesting this may be a read error. This sequence joins TRBV18 and TRBJ2-5; perhaps TRBD2 as D (6 bases). The germline gives CDR1 KGHSH, CDR2 LQKENI. This CDR3 has 13 amino acids. The CDR3 region has the DNA TGTGCCGGCTCACCAATGGGAGGTGAGACCCAGTACTTC. Translated: CAGSPMGGETQYF. The full variable domain, in which reference TRBV18 and TRBJ2-5 provide the parts outside the CDR3, is NAGVMQNPRHLVRRRGQEARLRCSPMKGHSHVYWYRQLPEEGLKFMVYLQKENIIDESGMPKERFSAEFPKEGPSILRIQQVVRGDSAAYFCAGSPMGGETQYFGPGTRLLVL.

The chain carries TRBV6-6 and TRBJ1-5; D possibly corresponds to TRBD1 (5 bases). CDR1 is MNHNY and CDR2 is SVGAGI in the germline V gene (reference sequence). This CDR3 has 16 amino acids. V was pared by 2 bases and J by 7 bases, with 18 bases between. The CDR3 spells CASSYEQAEFKQPQHF. In DNA, the CDR3 is TGTGCCAGCAGTTACGAACAGGCGGAGTTCAAACAGCCCCAGCATTTT.

The V call is TRBV5-1, the J call TRBJ2-1; TRBD1 matches 10 bases. Germline lookup yields CDR1 SGHRS and CDR2 YFSETQ. V was clipped by 5 bases and J by 5 bases; unmatched bases: 4. The CDR3 is 14 amino acids. CDR3 nucleotide sequence: TGCGCCAGCAGGCGACAGGGGGCGGACAATGAGCAGTTCTTC. Translation: CASRRQGADNEQFF.

At least ten counts were recorded for this clonotype. V and J are TRBV19 and TRBJ2-5, with D unclear. Germline CDR1 is LNHDA and CDR2 is SQIVND (reference sequence). The V end lost 0 bases, the J end lost 6 bases, and 5 bases lay between the germline ends. The CDR3 spans 12 residues. The CDR3 DNA sequence: TGTGCCAGTAGTATAGATAAAAAGACCCAGTACTTC. Translated, it gives CASSIDKKTQYF. The complete variable domain, with remaining parts taken from reference TRBV19 and TRBJ2-5, reads DGGITQSPKYLFRKEGQNVTLSCEQNLNHDAMYWYRQDPGQGLRLIYYSQIVNDFQKGDIAEGYSVSREKKESFPLTVTSAQKNPTAFYLCASSIDKKTQYFGPGTRLLVL.